These 2 T cell receptor beta chains were all obtained from the same sample, sequenced in a study of T cell responses to AZD1222 COVID-19 vaccine. The assay was immunoSEQ multiplex PCR, and TCRdb's table has in-frame clones only and misses some. The sample shows roughly 120,000 clones, about 90% of them seen only once. This specimen consisted of peripheral blood, obtained on day 0 of AZD1222 vaccination. The receptors come from an adult in good health.

The V and J genes are TRBV3-1 (or the pseudogene TRBV3-2) and TRBJ1-3, with no clear D. The CDR3 is made up of 15 amino acids. Germline V gene data show CDR1 as LGHDT and CDR2 as YNNKEL (reference sequence). V was trimmed by 1 base and J by 0 bases, leaving 7 bases between them. CDR3 loop: CASSQVAGSGNTIYF. CDR3 bases: TGTGCCAGCAGCCAAGTTGCCGGCTCTGGAAACACCATATATTTT.

This rearrangement joins TRBV7-6 to TRBJ2-7, with 7 bases fitting TRBD1. Germline V lookup: CDR1 SGHVS, CDR2 FNYEAQ. V shed 5 bases and J 0 bases; nucleotides not matched to a gene: 7. CDR3 length: 15 amino acids. The CDR3 region is CASSEGQDSSYEQYF. In DNA, the CDR3 is TGTGCCAGCAGCGAAGGACAGGACAGCTCCTACGAGCAGTACTTC.